This entry lists 23 T cell receptor beta chains sequenced from one sample in a study of T cells after yellow fever vaccination. TCRdb processed the 5' RACE reads anew with MiXCR; each CDR3 protein has one entry. The sample has about 260,000 distinct CDR3 sequences, 10% to 15% seen once. Sample: CD4+ T cells sorted from PBMCs, taken 45 days after the yellow fever booster vaccination. The receptor set was obtained from a man aged 25 to 45 who received the YFV17D yellow fever vaccine.

The chain is built from TRBV27 and TRBJ2-5; 7 bases align to TRBD2. This CDR3 region has 15 residues. J was trimmed by 2 bases and V by 0 bases; bases with no gene match: 3. Per germline, CDR1 MNHEY and CDR2 SMNVEV (reference sequence). The CDR3 DNA reads TGTGCCAGCAGTTTATCGGCAGCGGGGCAAGAGACCCAGTACTTC. This translates into CASSLSAAGQETQYF.

This chain links TRBV5-6 with TRBJ2-7; D possibly corresponds to TRBD2 (5 bases). Germline V gene lookup returns CDR1 SGHDT and CDR2 YYEEEE. V lost 6 bases, J lost 2 bases, and 12 bases lay in between. This CDR3 spans 13 amino acids. CDR3 protein: CASIRRGPYEQYF. CDR3 DNA sequence: TGTGCCAGCATTAGGCGCGGGCCCTACGAGCAGTACTTC. The full variable domain, its missing parts supplied by reference TRBV5-6 and TRBJ2-7, is DAGVTQSPTHLIKTRGQQVTLRCSPKSGHDTVSWYQQALGQGPQFIFQYYEEEERQRGNFPDRFSGHQFPNYSSELNVNALLLGDSALYLCASIRRGPYEQYFGPGTRLTVT.

This clonotype was observed once. This chain uses TRBV7-6 with TRBJ2-6; D call uncertain. The CDR3 covers 17 residues. Germline CDR1 SGHVS, CDR2 FNYEAQ. V lost 1 base and J 1 base, leaving 11 bases between the germline ends. CDR3 DNA: TGTGCCAGCAGCTTAGTGGCCTTATCATCTGGGGCCAACGTCCTGACTTTC. Protein sequence: CASSLVALSSGANVLTF. Supplemented by reference TRBV7-6 and TRBJ2-6, the full variable domain reads GAGVSQSPRYKVTKRGQDVALRCDPISGHVSLYWYRQALGQGPEFLTYFNYEAQQDKSGLPNDRFSAERPEGSISTLTIQRTEQRDSAMYRCASSLVALSSGANVLTFGAGSRLTVL.

The genes are TRBV19 and TRBJ2-1; 14 bases fit TRBD2. V lost 7 bases, J lost 0 bases, and 11 bases stayed unmatched. CDR3 length: 19 amino acids. CDR1 is LNHDA and CDR2 is SQIVND in the germline V gene (reference sequence). CDR3 in DNA: TGTGCCAGTACCCCCTGGGGACTAGCGGGAGATAGCTCCTACAATGAGCAGTTCTTC. Its protein product is CASTPWGLAGDSSYNEQFF. The full variable domain, completed using reference TRBV19 and TRBJ2-1, is DGGITQSPKYLFRKEGQNVTLSCEQNLNHDAMYWYRQDPGQGLRLIYYSQIVNDFQKGDIAEGYSVSREKKESFPLTVTSAQKNPTAFYLCASTPWGLAGDSSYNEQFFGPGTRLTVL.

This chain joins TRBV5-5 and TRBJ2-1; 10 positions match TRBD1. The junction had 7 bases not matched to a gene; V was cut back by 4 bases and J by 3 bases. Germline lookup yields CDR1 SGHKS and CDR2 YYEKEE (reference sequence). CDR3 length: 16 residues. The CDR3 loop reads CASSPRGTGDYNEQFF. The CDR3, as DNA: TGTGCCAGCAGCCCAAGGGGGACAGGGGACTACAATGAGCAGTTCTTC.

J is TRBJ2-3 and V is TRBV5-1; TRBD1 matches 8 bases. Trimming took 8 bases from V and 6 from J; bases not matched to a gene: 17. In germline, CDR1 is SGHRS, CDR2 YFSETQ. This CDR3 is 16 amino acids long. CDR3 in amino acids: CASRKDRDRFQDTQYF. CDR3 coding DNA: TGCGCCAGTAGAAAGGACAGGGATCGGTTCCAGGATACGCAGTATTTT. The variable domain in full, with the rest retrieved from reference TRBV5-1 and TRBJ2-3, is KAGVTQTPRYLIKTRGQQVTLSCSPISGHRSVSWYQQTPGQGLQFLFEYFSETQRNKGNFPGRFSGRQFSNSRSEMNVSTLELGDSALYLCASRKDRDRFQDTQYFGPGTRLTVL.

The genes are TRBV7-2 and TRBJ2-3; no definite D call. Trimming left V 1 base short and J 2 bases short, with 7 bases between. Germline V gene lookup returns CDR1 SGHTA and CDR2 FQGNSA. This CDR3 contains 14 residues. Here the CDR3 DNA reads TGTGCCAGCAGCTTAGGTTTCCCCACAGATACGCAGTATTTT. Amino acid sequence: CASSLGFPTDTQYF.

This clonotype appeared a few times. This chain connects TRBV7-2 to TRBJ2-3; TRBD1 agrees at 7 bases. The length of the CDR3 is 15 residues. J was trimmed by 7 bases and V by 0 bases; bases with no gene match: 7. Germline V gene data show CDR1 as SGHTA and CDR2 as FQGNSA. DNA for the CDR3: TGTGCCAGCAGCTTAGCTGACAGGGTAACCAATACGCAGTATTTT. Translation: CASSLADRVTNTQYF.

As for this clonotype: A much larger clone differs from this one at a single base, so this may be a read error. This rearrangement joins TRBV6-6 to TRBJ1-1, with 7 nucleotides matching TRBD1. There are 13 residues in the CDR3. The germline V gene encodes CDR1 MNHNY and CDR2 SVGAGI (reference sequence). The junction had 6 bases not matched to a gene; V was cut back by 6 bases and J by 5 bases. The CDR3: CASSRQGCTEAFF. In nucleotides, the CDR3 is TGTGCCAGCAGCCGACAGGGTTGTACTGAAGCTTTCTTT.

This clonotype was seen a handful of times. V and J are TRBV28 and TRBJ2-5, with D perhaps TRBD1 (6 bases). Looked up from germline, CDR1 is MDHEN and CDR2 is SYDVKM. The CDR3 length is 14 residues. V was trimmed by 2 bases and J by 5 bases, leaving 12 bases between them. CDR3 bases: TGTGCCAGCAGTTTACCACAGGGATGGGAGACCCAGTACTTC. As protein: CASSLPQGWETQYF.

The chain carries TRBV12-3 or TRBV12-4 and TRBJ2-2; D is tentatively TRBD1 or TRBD2 (5 bases each). This CDR3 region has 14 residues. The V and J ends lost 6 bases and 2 bases respectively, with 10 bases between them. The CDR3 spells CASSRDHNTGELFF. CDR3 DNA sequence: TGTGCCAGCAGCCGGGACCATAACACCGGGGAGCTGTTTTTT.

This clonotype was picked up a small number of times. This chain links TRBV20-1 with TRBJ2-3; 11 bases match TRBD2. CDR1 is DFQATT, CDR2 SNEGSKA, per germline (reference sequence). The V and J ends lost 6 bases and 6 bases, in that order; junction bases with no gene match: 8. The CDR3 totals 14 residues. The CDR3 is CSAPRASGGDTQYF. In DNA form, the CDR3 reads TGCAGTGCGCCCCGGGCTAGCGGGGGGGATACGCAGTATTTT.

This sequence joins TRBV5-1 and TRBJ2-5, with D tentatively TRBD1 or TRBD2 (5 bases each). Deletions cut 9 bases from V and 9 bases from J, with 21 bases between. From germline, CDR1 is SGHRS and CDR2 YFSETQ. The CDR3 sequence is 13 residues long. The CDR3 DNA sequence: TGCGCCACCGCGCGAGAGGGCCAAGGGGCCCAGTACTTC. Encoded protein: CATAREGQGAQYF.

The chain joins TRBV14 to TRBJ2-1, with TRBD1 matching 8 bases. After removal of 6 bases from V and 5 bases from J, the junction contained 12 bases not matched to a gene. The germline gives CDR1 SGHDN, CDR2 FVKESK. The CDR3 is 16 amino acids. The CDR3 region has the DNA TGTGCCAGCAGTCACTATTCCGGGACAGGTGACAATGAGCAGTTCTTC. Translated, it gives CASSHYSGTGDNEQFF.

This clonotype was recorded many times. This sequence joins TRBV12-3 or TRBV12-4 and TRBJ1-2; D perhaps matches TRBD1 (5 bases). CDR3 length equals 12 residues. With 6 bases removed from V and 8 bases from J, the gap between germline ends came to 13 bases. The DNA of the CDR3 is TGTGCCAGCAGCAGGGCTACGGAGGGCTACACCTTC. Amino acids: CASSRATEGYTF.

The chain recombines TRBV12-3 or TRBV12-4 with TRBJ1-1; 8 positions agree with TRBD1. This CDR3 contains 15 residues. V dropped 8 bases and J dropped 0; count of bases not matched to a gene: 8. CDR3 bases: TGTGCCAGCCGAGGGACAGGCAGCCTGAACACTGAAGCTTTCTTT. This sequence encodes CASRGTGSLNTEAFF.

The table lists this clonotype with many counts. The chain uses TRBV6-2 or TRBV6-3 and TRBJ2-7; D ambiguous. Germline values: CDR1 MNHEY, CDR2 SVGEGT. The CDR3 has 11 amino acids. The ends were cut back, 7 bases at V and 3 bases at J, with 7 bases in the middle. The CDR3 nucleotides read TGTGCCAGCACCCAAAGCTACGAGCAGTACTTC. This gives the protein CASTQSYEQYF.

This clonotype occurred a few times. The J gene is TRBJ2-1, the V gene TRBV5-1, with 9 bases matching TRBD2. The germline gives CDR1 SGHRS, CDR2 YFSETQ. V lost 0 bases to trimming and J lost 8 bases; unmatched junction nucleotides: 6. The CDR3 consists of 15 residues. This CDR3 reads CASSLGTSESHEQFF. The CDR3 bases are TGCGCCAGCAGCTTGGGGACTAGCGAGAGCCATGAGCAGTTCTTC.

This clonotype occurred a few times. The J gene is TRBJ2-3, the V gene TRBV7-8, with D possibly TRBD2 on 6 matching bases. Germline V gives CDR1 SGHVS, CDR2 FQNEAQ. The CDR3 contains 14 residues. Trimming shortened V by 2 bases and J by 6 bases, and 12 bases separated the two germline ends. DNA of the CDR3: TGTGCCAGCAGCTTACTGACTAGATCGGATACGCAGTATTTT. As protein: CASSLLTRSDTQYF.

This clonotype was seen ten or more times. This chain connects TRBV12-3 or TRBV12-4 to TRBJ1-1, with 8 bases matching TRBD1. Germline trimming cut 8 bases from V and 1 base from J; bases unmatched to any gene: 6. This CDR3 region has 14 residues. The DNA for the CDR3 is TGTGCCAGCGGGGTTGGGACAGGGAACACTGAAGCTTTCTTT. This sequence encodes CASGVGTGNTEAFF.

For this clonotype: This may come from a read error, since a much larger clone is one base off. The chain combines TRBV10-1 with TRBJ2-3; no definite D call. V lost 6 bases and J lost 3, with 13 bases in between. The germline V gene encodes CDR1 WNHNN and CDR2 SYGVQD (reference sequence). There are 14 residues in the CDR3. CDR3 coding DNA: TGCGCCAGCAGACTCTCGGATTTGACAGATACGCAGTATTTT. Translating it yields CASRLSDLTDTQYF.

The chain has TRBV7-9 and TRBJ2-1; 10 positions agree with TRBD2. The germline V gene has CDR1 SEHNR and CDR2 FQNEAQ (reference sequence). The length of the CDR3 is 15 residues. V dropped 1 base and J dropped 9; count of bases not matched to a gene: 6. The CDR3 sequence is CASSLVLTSGTEQFF. CDR3 coding DNA: TGTGCCAGCAGCTTAGTTCTCACTAGCGGGACTGAGCAGTTCTTC.

The chain uses TRBV9 and TRBJ2-2; D not resolved. The V gene's germline CDR1 is SGDLS and CDR2 YYNGEE. The CDR3 sequence is 13 residues long. The V end lost 1 base, the J end lost 4 bases, and 5 bases lay between the germline ends. In DNA, the CDR3 is TGTGCCAGCAGCGTACCGGGCACCGGGGAGCTGTTTTTT. Translating gives CASSVPGTGELFF.